Listed below are T cell receptor beta chains from one sample, sequenced in a study of persistence of HIV-infected CD4 T cells. The antigens of these receptors remain unknown. The protocol was immunoSEQ multiplex PCR, while the TCRdb copy is restricted to in-frame clones and leaves out a portion. The data hold about 40,000 clones, with around 78% observed a single time. The sequencing used CD4+ T cells sorted from PBMCs after approximately 20-hour stimulation, collected from a patient who received antiretroviral therapy. These receptors all stem from an adult man with HIV who was CMV-seropositive. The conserved cysteine and the conserved F or W are not part of the CDR3 here.

V gene: TRBV6-2/TRBV6-3; J gene: TRBJ2-4; CDR3 protein: ASSYSGAGNIQY
V gene: TRBV7-9; J gene: TRBJ1-1; CDR3 protein: ASSVRTRTVEAF
V gene: TRBV18; J gene: TRBJ2-5; CDR3 protein: ASSPPGRAGQETQY
V gene: TRBV11-1; J gene: TRBJ2-1; CDR3 protein: ASSATFHRANEQF
V gene: TRBV20-1; J gene: TRBJ2-5; CDR3 protein: SASGQNQETQY
V gene: TRBV5-1; J gene: TRBJ2-2; CDR3 protein: ASSLIQGSGELF
V gene: TRBV2; J gene: TRBJ1-1; CDR3 protein: AITGEAF
V gene: TRBV30; J gene: TRBJ1-1; CDR3 protein: AWSGGRNTEAF
V gene: TRBV5-1; J gene: TRBJ1-2; CDR3 protein: ASSLVPVAYGYT
V gene: TRBV19; J gene: TRBJ2-3; CDR3 protein: ASSIPKVDTQY
V gene: TRBV7-8; J gene: TRBJ1-4; CDR3 protein: ASSLRQGATNEKLF
V gene: TRBV20-1; J gene: TRBJ2-7; CDR3 protein: SASLLGSYEQY
V gene: TRBV3-1/TRBV3-2; J gene: TRBJ2-7; CDR3 protein: ASSQGSGGDRRFEQY
V gene: TRBV4-1; J gene: TRBJ2-2; CDR3 protein: ASSQERSTGELF
V gene: TRBV9; J gene: TRBJ1-4; CDR3 protein: ASSASSGAYNEKLF
V gene: TRBV7-9; J gene: TRBJ2-2; CDR3 protein: ASSLTGRELF
V gene: TRBV6-5; J gene: TRBJ2-2; CDR3 protein: ASHRGRNGELF
V gene: TRBV3-1/TRBV3-2; J gene: TRBJ2-5; CDR3 protein: ASSQGTGEGETQY
V gene: TRBV7-2; J gene: TRBJ1-1; CDR3 protein: ASSSSGTGARTEAF
V gene: TRBV27; J gene: TRBJ1-2; CDR3 protein: ASRYRGLDGYT
V gene: TRBV28; J gene: TRBJ2-7; CDR3 protein: ASTPSGKTYEQY
V gene: TRBV20-1; J gene: TRBJ2-1; CDR3 protein: SASQGPMDEQF
V gene: TRBV24-1; J gene: TRBJ1-2; CDR3 protein: ATSGGLRDGYT
V gene: TRBV6-5; J gene: TRBJ1-1; CDR3 protein: ASRPGPEAF
V gene: TRBV7-2; J gene: TRBJ1-2; CDR3 protein: ASSLELGANYGYT
V gene: TRBV10-1; J gene: TRBJ2-1; CDR3 protein: ASSEPLGTGVLGNNEQF
V gene: TRBV19; J gene: TRBJ2-7; CDR3 protein: ASSPRQGNSYEQY
V gene: TRBV6-2/TRBV6-3; J gene: TRBJ1-2; CDR3 protein: ASSPQDSYGYT
V gene: TRBV24-1; J gene: TRBJ2-3; CDR3 protein: ATGDSGGGDNTQY
V gene: TRBV9; J gene: TRBJ2-3; CDR3 protein: ASSLARTDTQY
V gene: TRBV19; J gene: TRBJ2-1; CDR3 protein: ASSKPGQGGNEQF